Listed here are 27 T cell receptor beta chains from one sample, sequenced in a study of shared clonotypes between healthy human individuals. Only in-frame clones appear in the TCRdb table, and some are missing; sequencing was by immunoSEQ multiplex PCR. The sample holds roughly 720,000 clones, roughly 87% seen once. Input material: memory CD8+ T cells from PBMCs. This sample's subset: CD45RO+ cells pooled with CCR7-negative TemRA cells. The source of these receptors is a man younger than 35 in good health. Some clones in this sample may be carry-over from other donors' samples.

This clone was observed once. The identical CDR3 is also encoded by other nucleotide sequences in the sample. The chain couples TRBV9 to TRBJ2-5; D possibly corresponds to TRBD1 (6 bases). Trimming cost V 0 bases and J 5 bases, with 11 bases left between them. The CDR3 spans 14 residues. Germline V gene lookup returns CDR1 SGDLS and CDR2 YYNGEE. The CDR3 region has the DNA TGTGCCAGCAGCGTAGGAACAGGGAAGGAGACCCAGTACTTC. Translation: CASSVGTGKETQYF.

There are many counts of this clone. The V call is TRBV7-8, the J call TRBJ2-7; D remains unclear. Germline CDR1 reads SGHVS; CDR2 reads FQNEAQ. V was shortened by 1 base and J by 3 bases, with 7 bases between the two germline ends. The CDR3 runs 13 residues. CDR3 amino acids: CASSLGKGYEQYF. Written as DNA, the CDR3 is TGTGCCAGCAGCTTAGGGAAGGGCTACGAGCAGTACTTC.

For the CDR3, the DNA is TGTGCCAGCAGCCAAGTGATAGCGGGAGGGACTAGCACAGATACGCAGTATTTT. Translation: CASSQVIAGGTSTDTQYF. The gene calls are TRBV4-2 and TRBJ2-3, with 11 bases lining up with TRBD2. The CDR3 totals 18 residues. CDR1 is LGHNA, CDR2 YNFKEQ, per germline. With 1 base clipped from V and 0 bases from J, the junction kept 6 bases outside the gene matches.

The V gene is TRBV2, the J gene TRBJ2-1; D is undetermined. The CDR3 runs 15 residues. From germline, CDR1 is SNHLY and CDR2 FYNNEI. The V end lost 0 bases, the J end lost 3 bases, and 9 bases lay between the germline ends. The CDR3: CASSEASNHYNEQFF. The CDR3 coding sequence is TGTGCCAGCAGTGAAGCCAGCAATCACTACAATGAGCAGTTCTTC. Full variable domain (outside the CDR3, taken from reference TRBV2 and TRBJ2-1): EPEVTQTPSHQVTQMGQEVILRCVPISNHLYFYWYRQILGQKVEFLVSFYNNEISEKSEIFDDQFSVERPDGSNFTLKIRSTKLEDSAMYFCASSEASNHYNEQFFGPGTRLTVL.

The rearrangement joins TRBV13 to TRBJ2-3, with D unresolved. CDR1 PRHDT and CDR2 FYEKMQ come from the germline V gene (reference sequence). Deletions cut 5 bases from V and 2 bases from J, with 11 bases between. The CDR3 spans 14 residues. CDR3 sequence reads: CASSRPLPTDTQYF. CDR3 sequence (DNA): TGTGCCAGCAGCCGGCCACTCCCCACAGATACGCAGTATTTT.

The chain has TRBV10-3 and TRBJ1-4; 8 positions match TRBD1. The CDR3 sequence is 16 residues long. Germline V gene sequence: CDR1 ENHRY, CDR2 SYGVKD. After removal of 1 base from V and 6 bases from J, the junction contained 7 bases not matched to a gene. CDR3 amino acids: CAISEFRGPDDEKLFF. CDR3 DNA sequence: TGTGCCATCAGTGAGTTCAGGGGGCCAGACGATGAAAAACTGTTTTTT.

The V gene is TRBV4-3, the J gene TRBJ2-7; the match to TRBD1 covers 11 bases. Germline CDR1 reads LGHNA; CDR2 reads YSLEER. V lost 4 bases, J lost 2 bases, and 1 base stayed unmatched. The CDR3 length is 14 residues. DNA of the CDR3: TGCGCCAGCAGCCCGGGACAGGGGGCCTACGAGCAGTACTTC. Its protein product is CASSPGQGAYEQYF.

About this clone itself: The same CDR3 can be traced to other DNA sequences in this sample. This chain links TRBV28 with TRBJ2-5; the match to TRBD2 covers 8 bases. This CDR3 is built from 14 residues. J gave up 2 bases and V 5 bases, and 4 bases lay outside the gene matches. Germline assignment: CDR1 MDHEN and CDR2 SYDVKM. As DNA, the CDR3 is TGTGCCAGCAGTCTCACGGGAGGGCAAGAGACCCAGTACTTC. Its protein is CASSLTGGQETQYF.

The rearrangement joins TRBV4-1 to TRBJ2-7; D tentatively reads TRBD1 or TRBD2 (6 bases each). The length of the CDR3 is 16 residues. Trimming left V 3 bases short and J 2 bases short, with 17 bases between. CDR1 is MGHRA, CDR2 YSYEKL, per germline. This CDR3 reads CASSHVKGGFPYEQYF. Written as DNA, the CDR3 is TGCGCCAGCAGCCATGTTAAGGGGGGATTTCCCTACGAGCAGTACTTC.

The V and J genes are TRBV19 and TRBJ1-5; the match to TRBD1 covers 11 bases. Germline values: CDR1 LNHDA, CDR2 SQIVND (reference sequence). The junction had 5 bases not matched to a gene; V was cut back by 1 base and J by 6 bases. The CDR3 covers 16 residues. Here the CDR3 DNA reads TGTGCCAGTAGTATAGTGCCGGGACAGGGGGTTCAGCCCCAGCATTTT. Translated, it gives CASSIVPGQGVQPQHF.

J is TRBJ2-7 and V is TRBV6-1; the match to TRBD1 covers 7 bases. Germline assignment: CDR1 MNHNS and CDR2 SASEGT. CDR3 length: 14 residues. Trimming at V came to 7 bases and at J to 4 bases, leaving 10 bases not matched to a gene. The CDR3 protein is CASKPPGTVYEQYF. For the CDR3, the DNA is TGTGCCAGCAAGCCGCCCGGGACAGTTTACGAGCAGTACTTC.

The chain carries TRBV5-8 and TRBJ2-7; 9 nucleotides agree with TRBD1. Germline values: CDR1 SGHTS, CDR2 YDEGEE. This CDR3 has 16 amino acids. J lost 2 bases, V lost 2 bases, and 8 bases had no gene match. The CDR3 region is CASSFGTGTGTYEQYF. Written as DNA, the CDR3 is TGTGCCAGCAGCTTTGGTACCGGGACAGGGACCTACGAGCAGTACTTC.

V usage is TRBV20-1 and J usage is TRBJ2-1; D gene ambiguous. This CDR3 has 11 residues. The V end was cut by 3 bases, the J end by 12 bases, with 12 bases between. CDR1 and CDR2 from the germline V gene are DFQATT and SNEGSKA (reference sequence). Written as DNA, the CDR3 is TGCAGTGCTAGCGAGGCCCCCGGGCAGTTCTTC. Amino acids: CSASEAPGQFF.

The chain links TRBV28 to TRBJ2-1, with 7 bases aligning to TRBD2. The germline CDR1 and CDR2 sequences are MDHEN and SYDVKM. The CDR3 has 17 residues. After removal of 3 bases from V and 0 bases from J, the junction contained 8 bases not matched to a gene. The CDR3: CASSFLLGGTSYNEQFF. Written as DNA, the CDR3 is TGTGCCAGCAGTTTTCTGTTGGGAGGGACCTCCTACAATGAGCAGTTCTTC. Using reference TRBV28 and TRBJ2-1 for the parts outside the CDR3, the full variable domain is DVKVTQSSRYLVKRTGEKVFLECVQDMDHENMFWYRQDPGLGLRLIYFSYDVKMKEKGDIPEGYSVSREKKERFSLILESASTNQTSMYLCASSFLLGGTSYNEQFFGPGTRLTVL.

The chain joins TRBV28 to TRBJ1-5; the match to TRBD1 covers 7 bases. Germline V gives CDR1 MDHEN, CDR2 SYDVKM. The CDR3 loop spans 12 amino acids. Unmatched junction bases numbered 7, after V lost 4 bases and J lost 13 bases. CDR3 residues: CASSSSDREQHF. In nucleotides, the CDR3 is TGTGCCAGCAGTTCCTCCGACAGGGAACAGCATTTT.

This chain links TRBV30 with TRBJ1-2; D may be TRBD1 (6 bases). Germline V gene sequence: CDR1 GTSNPN, CDR2 SVGIG (reference sequence). The CDR3 is 13 amino acids. V dropped 2 bases and J dropped 8 bases, with 15 bases sitting between them. The CDR3 sequence is CAWSSTGPRGYTF. For the CDR3, the DNA is TGTGCCTGGAGTTCCACAGGGCCGAGGGGCTACACCTTC.

This sequence joins TRBV30 and TRBJ1-2; a possible D gene is TRBD1 (5 bases). V lost 1 base, J lost 4 bases, and 19 bases lay in between. The CDR3 loop spans 16 amino acids. Germline values: CDR1 GTSNPN, CDR2 SVGIG (reference sequence). CDR3 sequence: CAWSDLSSGTIYGYTF. In DNA, the CDR3 is TGTGCCTGGAGTGACCTCTCCTCCGGGACTATCTATGGCTACACCTTC.

This rearrangement joins TRBV27 to TRBJ2-7; 7 bases fit TRBD2. With V trimmed by 2 bases and J by 2 bases, 6 bases remained unmatched. CDR1 is MNHEY and CDR2 is SMNVEV in the germline V gene (reference sequence). The CDR3 runs to 15 residues. The CDR3 coding sequence is TGTGCCAGCAGTTTAGGGCGGGAGACAGCCTACGAGCAGTACTTC. Translating it yields CASSLGRETAYEQYF.

The chain carries TRBV4-1 and TRBJ1-1; 7 bases map to TRBD1. The germline V gene has CDR1 MGHRA and CDR2 YSYEKL. With 0 bases clipped from V and 7 bases from J, the junction kept 8 bases outside the gene matches. The CDR3 is 15 amino acids. The CDR3 DNA follows: TGCGCCAGCAGCCAAGACGGAGACAGGGATGATGAAGCTTTCTTT. Encoded protein: CASSQDGDRDDEAFF.

This clone has a single count. V gene TRBV6-5 combines with J gene TRBJ1-2; weak D call: TRBD1 (5 bases). V lost 0 bases and J 2 bases, leaving 7 bases between the germline ends. The germline V gene encodes CDR1 MNHEY and CDR2 SVGAGI. The CDR3 runs to 14 residues. The CDR3 DNA reads as TGTGCCAGCAGTTACTCGACAGACAACTATGGCTACACCTTC. Translation: CASSYSTDNYGYTF.

The chain is built from TRBV7-2 and TRBJ2-4; possible D gene TRBD2, 5 bases. Trimming removed 2 bases at V and 1 base at J, with 12 bases between. Germline CDR1 and CDR2: SGHTA and FQGNSA. The length of the CDR3 is 16 residues. The CDR3 loop is CASSLNPPGAKNIQYF. In DNA, the CDR3 is TGTGCCAGCAGCTTAAATCCCCCGGGGGCCAAAAACATTCAGTACTTC.

On this clone: Other nucleotide sequences in the sample specify the same CDR3. The chain links TRBV9 to TRBJ2-3; unclear D gene. V was cut by 1 base and J by 2 bases, with 8 bases left in between. This CDR3 has 14 amino acids. CDR1 is SGDLS, CDR2 YYNGEE, per germline. The CDR3 DNA sequence: TGTGCCAGCAGCGTAAGTGGGTCCACAGATACGCAGTATTTT. Translated: CASSVSGSTDTQYF.

This clone was observed a single time. This chain uses TRBV15 with TRBJ2-7; 8 bases are shared with TRBD2. With 1 base clipped from V and 4 bases from J, the junction kept 12 bases outside the gene matches. Germline V gene lookup returns CDR1 LNHNV and CDR2 YYDKDF (reference sequence). The CDR3 runs to 17 residues. This CDR3 reads CATSRGPQREFSYEQYF. CDR3 nucleotide sequence: TGTGCCACCAGCAGAGGACCCCAGCGGGAGTTTAGTTACGAGCAGTACTTC.

This clone was seen more than once but under ten times. The chain is built from TRBV19 and TRBJ2-7; TRBD2 is a possible D gene (5 bases). The V gene lost 4 bases and the J gene lost 7 bases, with 11 bases spanning the gap. The germline gives CDR1 LNHDA, CDR2 SQIVND (reference sequence). The CDR3 spans 12 residues. The CDR3 DNA follows: TGTGCCAGTAGTACGGGGTCACTGGAGCAGTACTTC. It codes for CASSTGSLEQYF.

This chain uses TRBV27 with TRBJ2-7; tentative D call: TRBD1 (6 bases). The germline V gene has CDR1 MNHEY and CDR2 SMNVEV (reference sequence). Trimming removed 4 bases from V and 2 bases from J, with 12 bases in between. The CDR3 has 14 residues. Written as DNA, the CDR3 is TGTGCCAGCAGTTACACCAGGGACACCTACGAGCAGTACTTC. Protein: CASSYTRDTYEQYF.

V is TRBV11-2 and J is TRBJ2-1; D is tentatively TRBD1 or TRBD2 (5 bases each). The CDR3 runs 14 residues. The germline CDR1 and CDR2 sequences are SGHAT and FQNNGV. V lost 6 bases to trimming and J lost 15 bases, with 24 bases between them. The CDR3 DNA is TGTGCCAGCAGACTCACTGGGACCCGGCATCCTCTGTTCTTC. It is translated as CASRLTGTRHPLFF.

The chain recombines TRBV7-8 with TRBJ1-4; the D gene is possibly TRBD1 (6 bases). The V gene's germline CDR1 is SGHVS and CDR2 FQNEAQ. V gave up 1 base and J gave up 1 base, with 13 bases separating them. The CDR3 is 17 amino acids. The CDR3 nucleotides are TGTGCCAGCAGCTTAGTGAGGACAGCTAGAACTAATGAAAAACTGTTTTTT. Translation: CASSLVRTARTNEKLFF.